Each of the 2 T cell receptor beta chains below was sequenced from the same sample in a study of blood T cell repertoires in COVID-19. TCRdb keeps only in-frame clones here, not all; method: immunoSEQ multiplex PCR. The table lists 200,000 to 300,000 clones, 88% of them singletons. What was sequenced was peripheral blood. The source of these receptors is a man between 60 and 75 years old who had recovered from COVID-19.

The chain recombines TRBV5-1 with TRBJ1-1; D remains ambiguous. The ends were cut back, 1 base at V and 5 bases at J, with 12 bases in the middle. Per the germline V gene, CDR1 is SGHRS and CDR2 is YFSETQ. CDR3 length equals 14 residues. CDR3 amino acids: CASSLRQGGTEAFF. The CDR3 coding sequence is TGCGCCAGCAGCTTGCGCCAAGGAGGTACTGAAGCTTTCTTT.

Many counts were recorded for this clone. This chain links TRBV7-8 with TRBJ2-2, with D perhaps matching TRBD2 (7 bases). The germline gives CDR1 SGHVS, CDR2 FQNEAQ. The V gene lost 5 bases and the J gene lost 6 bases, with 19 bases spanning the gap. This CDR3 is built from 16 residues. Here the CDR3 DNA reads TGTGCCAGCAGCCTCCCCTGGGGGGGGGCCTCCGGGGAGCTGTTTTTT. This translates into CASSLPWGGASGELFF.